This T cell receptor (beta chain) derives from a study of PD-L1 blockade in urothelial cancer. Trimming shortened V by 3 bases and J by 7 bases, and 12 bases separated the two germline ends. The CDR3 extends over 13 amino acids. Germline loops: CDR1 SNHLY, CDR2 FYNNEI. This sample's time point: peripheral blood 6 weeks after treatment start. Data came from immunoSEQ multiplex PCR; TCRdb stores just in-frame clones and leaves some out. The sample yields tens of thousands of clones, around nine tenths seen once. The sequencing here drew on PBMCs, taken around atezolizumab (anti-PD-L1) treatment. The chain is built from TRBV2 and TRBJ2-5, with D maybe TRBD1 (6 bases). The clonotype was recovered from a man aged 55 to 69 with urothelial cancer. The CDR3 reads CASSDGTLGTQYF. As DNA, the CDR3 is TGTGCCAGCAGTGACGGGACATTGGGGACCCAGTACTTC. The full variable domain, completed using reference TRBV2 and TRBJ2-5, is EPEVTQTPSHQVTQMGQEVILRCVPISNHLYFYWYRQILGQKVEFLVSFYNNEISEKSEIFDDQFSVERPDGSNFTLKIRSTKLEDSAMYFCASSDGTLGTQYFGPGTRLLVL.